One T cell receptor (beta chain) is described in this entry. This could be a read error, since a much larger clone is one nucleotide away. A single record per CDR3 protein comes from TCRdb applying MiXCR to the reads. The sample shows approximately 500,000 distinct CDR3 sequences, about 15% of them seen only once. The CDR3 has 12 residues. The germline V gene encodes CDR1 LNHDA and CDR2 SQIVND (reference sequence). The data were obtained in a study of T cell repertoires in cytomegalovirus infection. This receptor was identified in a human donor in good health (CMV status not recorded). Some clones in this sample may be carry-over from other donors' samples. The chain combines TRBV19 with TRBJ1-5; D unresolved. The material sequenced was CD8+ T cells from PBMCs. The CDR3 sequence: CASRVEVGPQQF. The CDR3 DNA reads TGTGCCAGTAGGGTAGAAGTCGGGCCCCAGCAGTTT.